This TCR beta chain is from a study of CD8+CD57+ T cells in acquired aplastic anemia. Overall study: Mean DNA quantity obtained from sorted CD4+ and CD8+ cells was 3 to 4 ug.

Study-wide results and limits: Statistical testing detected no significant gap in CD8+ Simpson's diversity between patients and controls. A set of twenty-nine CD8+ CDR3 sequences was shared between patients and controls, and these sequences appeared highly expressed in patients.

A note on this clonotype: Its antigen remains unknown.

The CDR3 contains 16 residues. Germline CDR1 reads SGHAT; CDR2 reads FQDESV (reference sequence). V was pared by 8 bases and J by 0 bases, with 12 bases of the junction left unmatched. The template for TCR beta VDJ and CDR3 sequence profiling was genomic DNA. Using its own MiXCR run on the reads, TCRdb lists one record per CDR3 protein. Of under 200,000 distinct CDR3 sequences listed, approximately 48% are singletons. All patients picked for sequencing had shown, by flow cytometry, an expansion of CD8+CD57+ cells. Sample: sorted CD4+, CD8+, or CD8+CD57+ T cells (not recorded which) from PBMCs. The chain joins TRBV11-1 to TRBJ1-1, with TRBD1 matching over 7 bases. This sequence was found in a human donor with aplastic anemia. CDR3 DNA sequence: TGTGCCAGCTCCCCCAGACAGGGATCCATGAACACTGAAGCTTTCTTT. It specifies CASSPRQGSMNTEAFF.